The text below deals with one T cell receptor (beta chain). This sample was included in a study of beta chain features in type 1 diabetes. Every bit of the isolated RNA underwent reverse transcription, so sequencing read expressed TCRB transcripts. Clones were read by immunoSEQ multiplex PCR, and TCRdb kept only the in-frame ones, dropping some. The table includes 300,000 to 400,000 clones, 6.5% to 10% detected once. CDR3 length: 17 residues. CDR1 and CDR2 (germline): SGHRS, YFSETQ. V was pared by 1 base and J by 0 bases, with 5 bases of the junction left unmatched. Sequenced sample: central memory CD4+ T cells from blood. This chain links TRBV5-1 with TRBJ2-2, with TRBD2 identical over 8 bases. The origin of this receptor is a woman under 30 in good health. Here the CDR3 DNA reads TGCGCCAGCAGCTTGTTCAGCGGGAGACCGAACACCGGGGAGCTGTTTTTT. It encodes CASSLFSGRPNTGELFF.